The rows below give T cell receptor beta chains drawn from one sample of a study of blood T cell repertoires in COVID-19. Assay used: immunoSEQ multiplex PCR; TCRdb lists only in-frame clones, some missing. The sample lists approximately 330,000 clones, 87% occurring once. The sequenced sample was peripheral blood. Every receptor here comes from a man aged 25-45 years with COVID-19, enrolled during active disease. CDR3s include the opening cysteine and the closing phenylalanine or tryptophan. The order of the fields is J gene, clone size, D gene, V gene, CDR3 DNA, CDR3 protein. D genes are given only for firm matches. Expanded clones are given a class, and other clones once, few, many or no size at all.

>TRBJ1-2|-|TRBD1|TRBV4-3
TGCGCCAGCAGCCAAGATGCCGACAGGGCTGGGCCCTTTAACTATGGCTACACCTTC
CASSQDADRAGPFNYGYTF
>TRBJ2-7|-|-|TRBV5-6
TGTGCCAGCAGCTTGGACTTGTCGGGCGAGCAGTACTTC
CASSLDLSGEQYF
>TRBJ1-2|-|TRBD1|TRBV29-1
TGCAGCGTTGATGGTGGCAGGGGGAACTATGGCTACACCTTC
CSVDGGRGNYGYTF
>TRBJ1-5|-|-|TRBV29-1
TGCAGCGTGGCCACAGGGTCGGATCAGCCCCAGCATTTT
CSVATGSDQPQHF
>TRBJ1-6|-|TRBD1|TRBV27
TGTGCCAGCAGTTTTGACGACAGGGAGGCTTCACCCCTCCACTTT
CASSFDDREASPLHF
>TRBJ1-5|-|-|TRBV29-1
TGCAGCGTTGAAGACAGGGAAAATAGCAATCAGCCCCAGCATTTT
CSVEDRENSNQPQHF
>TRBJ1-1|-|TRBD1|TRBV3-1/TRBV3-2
TGTGCCAGCAGCCGGTGGACAGGGGGCCTGAACACTGAAGCTTTCTTT
CASSRWTGGLNTEAFF
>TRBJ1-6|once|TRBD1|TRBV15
TGTGCCACCAGCGGAGGACAGGATCGAAATTCACCCCTCCACTTT
CATSGGQDRNSPLHF
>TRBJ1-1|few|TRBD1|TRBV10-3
TGTGCCATCAGCGAGCTCGGGACAGGGGCCACTGAAGCTTTCTTT
CAISELGTGATEAFF
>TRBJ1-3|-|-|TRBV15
TGTGCCACCAGCAGAGATACGCGGAACTTCGGGAACACCATATATTTT
CATSRDTRNFGNTIYF
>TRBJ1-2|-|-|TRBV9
TGTGCCAGCAGCGTGGGAACAGGGCCCTATGGCTACACCTTC
CASSVGTGPYGYTF
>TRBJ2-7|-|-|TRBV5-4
TGTGCCAGCAGCGCCCTGAGGCGCTCCTACGAGCAGTACTTC
CASSALRRSYEQYF
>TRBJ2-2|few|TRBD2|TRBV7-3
TGTGCCAGCAGCTTAACGATTACTAGCGGCGGGGAGCTGTTTTTT
CASSLTITSGGELFF
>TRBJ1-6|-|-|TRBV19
TGTGCCAGTAGTCGTGGGGGGAAGGGTTCACCCCTCCACTTT
CASSRGGKGSPLHF
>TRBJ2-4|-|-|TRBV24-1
TGTGCCACCAGTGATAACGGTGGGCCGACCATTGACATTCAGTACTTC
CATSDNGGPTIDIQYF
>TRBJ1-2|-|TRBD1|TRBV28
TGTGCCAGCAGTCCCGGGACAGGGGGCGTGGATGGCTACACCTTC
CASSPGTGGVDGYTF